This T cell receptor (beta chain) was sequenced in a study of T cell changes during pregnancy in multiple sclerosis. Germline values: CDR1 SEHNR, CDR2 FQNEAQ (reference sequence). With 3 bases removed from V and 3 bases from J, the gap between germline ends came to 9 bases. The CDR3 has 13 residues. Here immunoSEQ multiplex PCR was the method, and the copy in TCRdb shows in-frame clones only, minus some. The sample carries tens of thousands of clones, 93% recorded once. The rearrangement links TRBV7-9 to TRBJ2-7; the D gene is possibly TRBD1 (5 bases). The specimen was peripheral blood, collected in the second trimester of pregnancy. The receptor was isolated from a female donor with multiple sclerosis, enrolled in a pregnancy study. The CDR3 spells CASSFPDSYEQYF. CDR3 sequence (DNA): TGTGCCAGCAGCTTCCCTGACAGCTACGAGCAGTACTTC.